This entry is about one TCR beta chain. What it binds is not known. This record belongs to a study of shared clonotypes between healthy human individuals. Notes on the study in general: All-four-donor shared clonotypes had higher generation probabilities than non-shared clonotypes did.

Sequencing used immunoSEQ multiplex PCR; TCRdb keeps in-frame clones, though not all of them. This table has around 300,000 clones, roughly 91% appearing once. The source of this sequence is a man younger than 30 in good health. The sequenced sample was memory CD8+ T cells sorted from blood. Indicated subset: CD45RO+ cells pooled with CCR7-negative TemRA cells.

This CDR3 reads CASSLVLGGGIEDGYTF. DNA of the CDR3: TGTGCCAGCAGCTTGGTCCTAGGTGGGGGGATCGAGGATGGCTACACCTTC. The chain employs TRBV5-6 and TRBJ1-2; possible D gene TRBD1, 5 bases. Trimming left V 0 bases short and J 6 bases short, with 21 bases between. The germline V gene encodes CDR1 SGHDT and CDR2 YYEEEE. The CDR3 runs to 17 residues.